A selection of T cell receptor beta chains follows, all from one sample in a study of blood T cell repertoires in COVID-19. The repertoire was sequenced with immunoSEQ multiplex PCR; TCRdb's copy has only in-frame clones and lacks some. Among 50,000 to 65,000 clones listed, 82% were seen once. The specimen sequenced was peripheral blood. The receptors were gathered from a woman aged 60-70 years with acute or convalescent COVID-19. Both conserved end residues are trimmed from each CDR3. The order of the fields is V gene, J gene, CDR3 protein.

v_gene: TRBV10-2
j_gene: TRBJ1-4
CDR3aa: ASSEVGVVEKLF

v_gene: TRBV19
j_gene: TRBJ2-1
CDR3aa: ASSLTSGGLSSYNEQF

v_gene: TRBV13
j_gene: TRBJ1-1
CDR3aa: ASSLTGENTEAF

v_gene: TRBV2
j_gene: TRBJ1-5
CDR3aa: ASSSQVVGNQPQH

v_gene: TRBV11-2
j_gene: TRBJ2-5
CDR3aa: ASSRTGFGETQY

v_gene: TRBV7-2
j_gene: TRBJ2-7
CDR3aa: ASSLAWDRVYEQY

v_gene: TRBV4-3
j_gene: TRBJ1-4
CDR3aa: ASSRSTGSNEKLF

v_gene: TRBV5-8
j_gene: TRBJ2-1
CDR3aa: ASSLIAGVYNEQF

v_gene: TRBV6-5
j_gene: TRBJ1-1
CDR3aa: ASSYSGGVPEAF

v_gene: TRBV12-5
j_gene: TRBJ1-5
CDR3aa: ASSLGNGNNQPQH

v_gene: TRBV24-1
j_gene: TRBJ2-1
CDR3aa: ATSDDSGGNEQF

v_gene: TRBV6-5
j_gene: TRBJ1-5
CDR3aa: ASSYSGRLEPQH

v_gene: TRBV19
j_gene: TRBJ1-2
CDR3aa: ASSIADLRGYT

v_gene: TRBV9
j_gene: TRBJ2-5
CDR3aa: ASSEQGGYEETQY

v_gene: TRBV5-8
j_gene: TRBJ2-3
CDR3aa: ASTVLGSDTQY

v_gene: TRBV2
j_gene: TRBJ2-1
CDR3aa: ASDRGDNEQF

v_gene: TRBV24-1
j_gene: TRBJ1-2
CDR3aa: ATSEVTGTGAEGYT

v_gene: TRBV10-2
j_gene: TRBJ2-2
CDR3aa: ASSPGLAGGSGELF

v_gene: TRBV5-1
j_gene: TRBJ1-1
CDR3aa: ASSFSGNTEAF

v_gene: TRBV23-1
j_gene: TRBJ1-2
CDR3aa: ASPNGKLNYGYT

v_gene: TRBV7-2
j_gene: TRBJ2-2
CDR3aa: ASSLVGRFANTGELF

v_gene: TRBV24-1
j_gene: TRBJ1-2
CDR3aa: ATSAGAYGYT

v_gene: TRBV12-3/TRBV12-4
j_gene: TRBJ2-1
CDR3aa: ASSSLDEQF

v_gene: TRBV19
j_gene: TRBJ1-1
CDR3aa: ASSDRALAF

v_gene: TRBV6-5
j_gene: TRBJ1-1
CDR3aa: ASRGPVNTEAF

v_gene: TRBV4-1
j_gene: TRBJ1-3
CDR3aa: ASSQDQTGNTIY

v_gene: TRBV7-2
j_gene: TRBJ2-7
CDR3aa: ASSQGLRREQY

v_gene: TRBV6-2/TRBV6-3
j_gene: TRBJ1-5
CDR3aa: ASSYRGQGSNQPQH

v_gene: TRBV10-3
j_gene: TRBJ2-2
CDR3aa: AISGTSGELF

v_gene: TRBV11-3
j_gene: TRBJ2-7
CDR3aa: ASSLDRDREIYEQY

v_gene: TRBV5-4
j_gene: TRBJ2-1
CDR3aa: ASSQQAAQGEQF

v_gene: TRBV6-6
j_gene: TRBJ1-4
CDR3aa: ASSYAQQGSSEKLF

v_gene: TRBV6-5
j_gene: TRBJ2-7
CDR3aa: ASSLGHLIAYEQY

v_gene: TRBV25-1
j_gene: TRBJ1-6
CDR3aa: ASRDSLDRVNSPLH

v_gene: TRBV18
j_gene: TRBJ1-1
CDR3aa: ASSPDMNTEAF

v_gene: TRBV10-3
j_gene: TRBJ2-3
CDR3aa: AINGLAGDTDTQY

v_gene: TRBV5-1
j_gene: TRBJ2-7
CDR3aa: ASSLTALSYEQY

v_gene: TRBV5-4
j_gene: TRBJ2-5
CDR3aa: ASSPGLAGETQY

v_gene: TRBV27
j_gene: TRBJ1-2
CDR3aa: ASSLTGNFFNYGYT

v_gene: TRBV5-1
j_gene: TRBJ1-1
CDR3aa: ASSAGQVLMNTEAF

v_gene: TRBV29-1
j_gene: TRBJ2-3
CDR3aa: SVGSGGNTDTQY

v_gene: TRBV9
j_gene: TRBJ1-1
CDR3aa: ASSVEGTPREGAF

v_gene: TRBV5-6
j_gene: TRBJ2-3
CDR3aa: ASSLSARASTDTQY

v_gene: TRBV11-2
j_gene: TRBJ1-4
CDR3aa: ASSVDRAEKLF

v_gene: TRBV9
j_gene: TRBJ1-2
CDR3aa: ASSVETGGGEYT

v_gene: TRBV6-2/TRBV6-3
j_gene: TRBJ2-2
CDR3aa: ASSTGTWNTGELF

v_gene: TRBV2
j_gene: TRBJ2-3
CDR3aa: ASSERIASDTQY

v_gene: TRBV6-5
j_gene: TRBJ1-4
CDR3aa: ARGGFLGEKLF

v_gene: TRBV6-2/TRBV6-3
j_gene: TRBJ2-3
CDR3aa: ASSYPQRGRTDTQY

v_gene: TRBV19
j_gene: TRBJ1-2
CDR3aa: ASSLRQGADYGYT

v_gene: TRBV4-3
j_gene: TRBJ1-6
CDR3aa: ASSQDRTGLNSPLH

v_gene: TRBV18
j_gene: TRBJ1-1
CDR3aa: ASSPSNTEAF

v_gene: TRBV5-1
j_gene: TRBJ2-1
CDR3aa: ASSLPGWEQF